The next 7 T cell receptor beta chains were all read from a single sample in a study of blood T cell repertoires in COVID-19. Repertoires were generated with immunoSEQ multiplex PCR, while TCRdb's copy carries only in-frame clones and drops some. In the table there are some 150,000 clones, about four fifths of which are singletons. Sequencing was done on a sample of peripheral blood. All receptors derive from an elderly woman with acute or convalescent COVID-19.

The rearrangement uses TRBV2 and TRBJ2-3, with 8 bases fitting TRBD1. The CDR3 loop spans 13 amino acids. The V gene's germline CDR1 is SNHLY and CDR2 FYNNEI. J gave up 0 bases and V 8 bases, and 1 base lay outside the gene matches. CDR3 in amino acids: CASGTGSTDTQYF. The CDR3, as DNA: TGTGCCAGCGGGACAGGTAGCACAGATACGCAGTATTTT.

The rearrangement uses TRBV10-3 and TRBJ1-3, with D uncertain. The CDR3 contains 15 residues. The V gene's germline CDR1 is ENHRY and CDR2 SYGVKD. V was shortened by 2 bases and J by 4 bases, with 12 bases between the two germline ends. CDR3 bases: TGTGCCATCAGTGAGCAGGCAGGTACAGGAAACACCATATATTTT. Residues: CAISEQAGTGNTIYF.

The chain uses TRBV5-1 and TRBJ1-6; 7 nucleotides agree with TRBD1. The CDR3 runs 16 residues. The V gene's germline CDR1 is SGHRS and CDR2 YFSETQ. V trimming: 0 bases; J trimming: 8 bases; junction bases outside the gene matches: 8. The CDR3 loop reads CASSLVSGRGDSPLHF. The CDR3 nucleotides are TGCGCCAGCAGCTTGGTAAGCGGCAGGGGGGATTCACCCCTCCACTTT. The whole variable domain, filled in from reference TRBV5-1 and TRBJ1-6, reads KAGVTQTPRYLIKTRGQQVTLSCSPISGHRSVSWYQQTPGQGLQFLFEYFSETQRNKGNFPGRFSGRQFSNSRSEMNVSTLELGDSALYLCASSLVSGRGDSPLHFGNGTRLTVT.

This sequence joins TRBV24-1 and TRBJ2-1, with TRBD1 as a possible D gene (5 bases). Germline CDR1 and CDR2: KGHDR and SFDVKD. This CDR3 spans 15 amino acids. V was cut by 2 bases and J by 9 bases, with 16 bases left in between. The CDR3 DNA reads TGTGCCACCAGTGATTCAACCACTACAGGTGGTGAGCAGTTCTTC. Translated, it gives CATSDSTTTGGEQFF.

V usage is TRBV6-5 and J usage is TRBJ1-5; the match to TRBD1 covers 9 bases. Germline CDR1 MNHEY, CDR2 SVGAGI. The J segment lost 3 bases and the V segment lost 6 bases, leaving 3 bases of the junction unmatched. The CDR3 sequence is 14 residues long. The CDR3 is CASRGTGFNQPQHF. The CDR3 coding sequence is TGTGCCAGCAGGGGGACAGGGTTCAATCAGCCCCAGCATTTT.

The genes are TRBV7-2 and TRBJ1-2; TRBD1 agrees at 11 bases. The CDR3 length is 18 residues. Germline V lookup: CDR1 SGHTA, CDR2 FQGNSA. Trimming at V came to 5 bases and at J to 1 base, leaving 12 bases not matched to a gene. This CDR3 is CASSLAGTGGFGNYGYTF. For the CDR3, the DNA is TGTGCCAGCAGCCTCGCCGGGACAGGGGGTTTCGGTAACTATGGCTACACCTTC.

The chain uses TRBV7-3 and TRBJ2-1; 14 positions match TRBD2. V gave up 3 bases and J gave up 8 bases; unmatched junction bases: 0. This CDR3 is built from 14 residues. Germline V lookup: CDR1 SGHTA, CDR2 FQGTGA. DNA of the CDR3: TGTGCCAGCAGCTTGGGACTAGCGGGGGATGAGCAGTTCTTC. Residues: CASSLGLAGDEQFF.